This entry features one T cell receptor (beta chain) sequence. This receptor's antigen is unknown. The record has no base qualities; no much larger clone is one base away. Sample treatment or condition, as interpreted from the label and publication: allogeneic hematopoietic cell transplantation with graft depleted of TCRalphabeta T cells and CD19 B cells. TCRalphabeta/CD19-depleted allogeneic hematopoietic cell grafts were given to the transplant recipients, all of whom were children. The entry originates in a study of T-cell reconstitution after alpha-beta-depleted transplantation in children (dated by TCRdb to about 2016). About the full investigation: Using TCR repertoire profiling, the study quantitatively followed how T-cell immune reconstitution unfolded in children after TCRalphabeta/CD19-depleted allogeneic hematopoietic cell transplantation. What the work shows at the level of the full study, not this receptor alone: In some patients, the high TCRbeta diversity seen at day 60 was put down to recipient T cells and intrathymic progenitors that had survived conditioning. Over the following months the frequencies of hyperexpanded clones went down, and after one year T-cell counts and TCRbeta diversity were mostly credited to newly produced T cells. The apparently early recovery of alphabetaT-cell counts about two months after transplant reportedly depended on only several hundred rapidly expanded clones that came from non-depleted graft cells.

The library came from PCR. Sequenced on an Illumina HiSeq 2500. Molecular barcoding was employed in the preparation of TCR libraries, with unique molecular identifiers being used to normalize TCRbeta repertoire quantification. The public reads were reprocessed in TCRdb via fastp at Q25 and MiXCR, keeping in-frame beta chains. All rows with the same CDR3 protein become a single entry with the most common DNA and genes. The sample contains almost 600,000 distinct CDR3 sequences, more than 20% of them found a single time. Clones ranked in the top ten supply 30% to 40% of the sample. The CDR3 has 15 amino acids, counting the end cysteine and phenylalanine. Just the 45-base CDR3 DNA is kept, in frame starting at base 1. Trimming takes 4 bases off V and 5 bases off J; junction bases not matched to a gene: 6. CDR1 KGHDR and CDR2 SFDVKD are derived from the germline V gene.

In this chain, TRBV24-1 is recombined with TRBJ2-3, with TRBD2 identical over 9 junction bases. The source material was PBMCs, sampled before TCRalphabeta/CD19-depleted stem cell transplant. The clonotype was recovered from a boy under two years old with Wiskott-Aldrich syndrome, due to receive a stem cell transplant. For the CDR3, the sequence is CATSDLAGRKDTQYF. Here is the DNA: TGTGCCACCAGTGACCTAGCGGGACGGAAAGATACGCAGTATTTT.